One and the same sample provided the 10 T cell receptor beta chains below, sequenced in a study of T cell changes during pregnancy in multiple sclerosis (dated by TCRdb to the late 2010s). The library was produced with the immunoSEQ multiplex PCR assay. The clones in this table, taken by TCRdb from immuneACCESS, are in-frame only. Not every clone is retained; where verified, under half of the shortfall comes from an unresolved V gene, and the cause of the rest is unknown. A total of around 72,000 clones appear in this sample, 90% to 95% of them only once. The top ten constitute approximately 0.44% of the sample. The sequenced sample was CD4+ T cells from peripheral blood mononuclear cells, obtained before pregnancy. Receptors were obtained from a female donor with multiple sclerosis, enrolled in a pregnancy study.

In DNA form, the CDR3 reads TGCGCCAGCAGCCAAGAGGCTTCCGGGACAGTGGGGTACAATGAGCAGTTCTTC. It yields the protein CASSQEASGTVGYNEQFF. The chain couples TRBV4-3 to TRBJ2-1; TRBD1 agrees at 7 bases. This CDR3 is 18 amino acids long. After removal of 0 bases from V and 4 bases from J, the junction contained 12 bases not matched to a gene. The germline gives CDR1 LGHNA, CDR2 YSLEER.

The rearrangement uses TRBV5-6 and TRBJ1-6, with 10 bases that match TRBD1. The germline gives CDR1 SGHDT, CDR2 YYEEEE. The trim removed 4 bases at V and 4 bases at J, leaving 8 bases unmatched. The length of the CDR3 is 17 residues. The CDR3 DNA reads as TGTGCCAGCAGCCCGCCGGGACAGGGGAGTTATAATTCACCCCTCCACTTT. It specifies CASSPPGQGSYNSPLHF.

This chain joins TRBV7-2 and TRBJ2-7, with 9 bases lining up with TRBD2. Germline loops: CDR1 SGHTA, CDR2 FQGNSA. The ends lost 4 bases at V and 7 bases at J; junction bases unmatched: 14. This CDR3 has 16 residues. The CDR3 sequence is CASSWASGTTFVEQYF. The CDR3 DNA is TGTGCCAGCAGCTGGGCTAGCGGGACTACCTTCGTTGAGCAGTACTTC. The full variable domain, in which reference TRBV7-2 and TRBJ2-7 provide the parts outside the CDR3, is GAGVSQSPSNKVTEKGKDVELRCDPISGHTALYWYRQSLGQGLEFLIYFQGNSAPDKSGLPSDRFSAERTGGSVSTLTIQRTQQEDSAVYLCASSWASGTTFVEQYFGPGTRLTVT.

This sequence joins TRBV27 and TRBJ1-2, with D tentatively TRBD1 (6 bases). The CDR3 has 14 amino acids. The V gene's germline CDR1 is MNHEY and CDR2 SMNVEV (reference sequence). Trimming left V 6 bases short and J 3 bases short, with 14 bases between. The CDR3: CASSQGSWDYGYTF. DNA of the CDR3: TGTGCCAGCAGCCAGGGGTCGTGGGACTATGGCTACACCTTC.

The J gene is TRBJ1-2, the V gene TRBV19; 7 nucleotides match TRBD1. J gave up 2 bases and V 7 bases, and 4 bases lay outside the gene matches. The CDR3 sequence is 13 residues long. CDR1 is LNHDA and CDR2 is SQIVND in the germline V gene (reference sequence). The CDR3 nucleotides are TGTGCCAGTACTTTGACAGGGAACTATGGCTACACCTTC. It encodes CASTLTGNYGYTF.

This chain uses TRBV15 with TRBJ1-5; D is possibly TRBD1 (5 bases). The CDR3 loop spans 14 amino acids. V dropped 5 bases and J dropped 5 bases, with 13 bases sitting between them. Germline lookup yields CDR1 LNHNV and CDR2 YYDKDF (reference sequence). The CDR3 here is CATSVDSLDQPQHF. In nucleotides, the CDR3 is TGTGCCACCAGCGTCGACAGTTTGGATCAGCCCCAGCATTTT.

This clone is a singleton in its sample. The CDR3 loop is CASTTRMLTNEKLFF. The CDR3, as DNA: TGTGCCAGTACGACTAGAATGTTAACTAATGAAAAACTGTTTTTT. This chain uses TRBV19 with TRBJ1-4; D ambiguous. The CDR3 contains 15 residues. Germline CDR1 reads LNHDA; CDR2 reads SQIVND (reference sequence). V was cut by 7 bases and J by 1 base, with 13 bases left in between.

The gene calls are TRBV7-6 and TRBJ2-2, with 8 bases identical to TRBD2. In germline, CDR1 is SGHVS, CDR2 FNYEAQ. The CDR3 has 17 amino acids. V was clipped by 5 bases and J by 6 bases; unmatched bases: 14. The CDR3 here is CASSGGRTSGVPGELFF. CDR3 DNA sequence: TGTGCCAGCAGCGGGGGACGTACTAGCGGTGTCCCCGGGGAGCTGTTTTTT.

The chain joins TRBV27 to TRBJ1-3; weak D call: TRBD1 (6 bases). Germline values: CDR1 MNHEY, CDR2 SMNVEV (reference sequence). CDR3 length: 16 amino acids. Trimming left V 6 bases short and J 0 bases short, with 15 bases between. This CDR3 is CASRRSGASSGNTIYF. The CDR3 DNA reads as TGTGCCAGCAGAAGATCAGGGGCCAGCTCTGGAAACACCATATATTTT.

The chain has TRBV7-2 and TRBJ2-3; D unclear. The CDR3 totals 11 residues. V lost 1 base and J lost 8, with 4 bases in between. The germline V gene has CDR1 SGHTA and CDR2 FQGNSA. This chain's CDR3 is CASSLGATQYF. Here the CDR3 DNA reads TGTGCCAGCAGCTTAGGGGCTACGCAGTATTTT.